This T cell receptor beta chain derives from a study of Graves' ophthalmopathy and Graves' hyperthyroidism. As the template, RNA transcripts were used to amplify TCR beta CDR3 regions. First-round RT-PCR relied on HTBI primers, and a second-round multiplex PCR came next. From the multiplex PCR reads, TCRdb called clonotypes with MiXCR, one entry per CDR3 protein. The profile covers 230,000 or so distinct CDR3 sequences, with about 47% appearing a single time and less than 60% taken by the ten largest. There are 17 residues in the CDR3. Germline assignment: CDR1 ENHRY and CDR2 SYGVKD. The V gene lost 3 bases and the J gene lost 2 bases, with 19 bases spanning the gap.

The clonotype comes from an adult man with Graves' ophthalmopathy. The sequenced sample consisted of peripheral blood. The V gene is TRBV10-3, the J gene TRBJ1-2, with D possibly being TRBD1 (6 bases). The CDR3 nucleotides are TGTGCCATCAGTGACCCTAACAGGGAAGGAGTGAACTATGGCTACACCTTC. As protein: CAISDPNREGVNYGYTF.